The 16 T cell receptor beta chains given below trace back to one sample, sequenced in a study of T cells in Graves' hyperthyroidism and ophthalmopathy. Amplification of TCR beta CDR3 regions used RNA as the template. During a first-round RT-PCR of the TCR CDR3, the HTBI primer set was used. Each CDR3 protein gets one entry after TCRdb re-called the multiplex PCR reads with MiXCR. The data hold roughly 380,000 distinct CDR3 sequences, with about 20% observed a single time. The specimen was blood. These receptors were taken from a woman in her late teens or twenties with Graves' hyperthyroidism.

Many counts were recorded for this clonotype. CDR3 loop: CASSPPDRNQPQHF. The CDR3 DNA reads as TGTGCCAGCAGTCCACCGGACAGGAATCAGCCCCAGCATTTT. This rearrangement joins TRBV27 to TRBJ1-5; 7 positions agree with TRBD1. The CDR3 totals 14 residues. In germline, CDR1 is MNHEY, CDR2 SMNVEV (reference sequence). Losses at the gene ends were 5 bases for V and 4 bases for J; bases not matched to a gene: 5.

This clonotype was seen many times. In nucleotides, the CDR3 is TGCGCCAGCAGGAATAGTGGAAACACCATATATTTT. Protein product: CASRNSGNTIYF. The chain is built from TRBV10-1 and TRBJ1-3, with D unresolved. The length of the CDR3 is 12 residues. Per the germline V gene, CDR1 is WNHNN and CDR2 is SYGVQD (reference sequence). Trimming took off 6 bases at V and 3 bases at J, with 6 bases between the two ends.

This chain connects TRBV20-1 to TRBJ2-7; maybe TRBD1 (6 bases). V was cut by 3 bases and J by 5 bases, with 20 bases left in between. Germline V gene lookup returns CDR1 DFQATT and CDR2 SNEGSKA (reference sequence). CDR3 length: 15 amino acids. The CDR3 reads CSASYDRRLRDEQYF. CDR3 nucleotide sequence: TGCAGTGCTAGTTACGACAGGAGACTTCGGGACGAGCAGTACTTC.

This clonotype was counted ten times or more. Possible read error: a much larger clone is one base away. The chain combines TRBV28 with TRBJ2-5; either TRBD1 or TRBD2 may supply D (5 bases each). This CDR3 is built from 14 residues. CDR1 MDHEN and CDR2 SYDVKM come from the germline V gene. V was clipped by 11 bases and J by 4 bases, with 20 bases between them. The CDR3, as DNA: TGTGCCGGCACCTCCCTCGGGGCGGTAGAGACCCAGTACTTC. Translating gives CAGTSLGAVETQYF.

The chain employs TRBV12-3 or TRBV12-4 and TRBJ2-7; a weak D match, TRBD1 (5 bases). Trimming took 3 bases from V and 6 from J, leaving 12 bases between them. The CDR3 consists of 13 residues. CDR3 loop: CASSFSGFGEQYF. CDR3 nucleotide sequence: TGTGCCAGCAGTTTTTCAGGGTTTGGCGAGCAGTACTTC.

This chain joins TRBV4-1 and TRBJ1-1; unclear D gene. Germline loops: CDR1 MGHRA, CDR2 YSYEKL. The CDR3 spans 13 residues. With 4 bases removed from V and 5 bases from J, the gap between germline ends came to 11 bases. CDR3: CASSPSEKTEAFF. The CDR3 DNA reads TGCGCCAGCAGCCCAAGTGAGAAAACTGAAGCTTTCTTT.

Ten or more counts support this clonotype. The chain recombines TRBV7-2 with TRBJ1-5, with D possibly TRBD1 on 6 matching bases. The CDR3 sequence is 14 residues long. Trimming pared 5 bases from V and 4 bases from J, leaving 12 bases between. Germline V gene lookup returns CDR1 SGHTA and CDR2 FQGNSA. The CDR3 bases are TGTGCCAGCAGCCAACAGGGTTGGAATCAGCCCCAGCATTTT. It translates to CASSQQGWNQPQHF.

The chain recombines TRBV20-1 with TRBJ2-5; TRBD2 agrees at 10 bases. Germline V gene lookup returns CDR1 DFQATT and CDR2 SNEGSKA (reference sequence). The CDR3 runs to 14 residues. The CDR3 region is CRAAPGLAQETQYF. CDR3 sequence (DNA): TGCAGGGCGGCCCCGGGACTAGCGCAAGAGACCCAGTACTTC.

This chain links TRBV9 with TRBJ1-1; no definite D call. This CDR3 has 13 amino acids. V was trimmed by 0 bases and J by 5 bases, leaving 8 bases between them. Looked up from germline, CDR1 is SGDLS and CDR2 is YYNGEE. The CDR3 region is CASSVAAETEAFF. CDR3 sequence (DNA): TGTGCCAGCAGCGTAGCCGCGGAAACTGAAGCTTTCTTT.

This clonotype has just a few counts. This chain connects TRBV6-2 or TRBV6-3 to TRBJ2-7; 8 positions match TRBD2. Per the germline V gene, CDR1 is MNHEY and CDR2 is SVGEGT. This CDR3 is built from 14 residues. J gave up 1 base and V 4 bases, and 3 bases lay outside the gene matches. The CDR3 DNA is TGTGCCAGCAGTTCGCCTAGCGGGTCCTACGAGCAGTACTTC. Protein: CASSSPSGSYEQYF.

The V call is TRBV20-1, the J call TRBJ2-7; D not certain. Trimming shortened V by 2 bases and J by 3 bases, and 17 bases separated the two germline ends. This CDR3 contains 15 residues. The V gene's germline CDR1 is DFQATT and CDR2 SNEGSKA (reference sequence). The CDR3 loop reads CSARSPRRHLYEQYF. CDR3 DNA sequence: TGCAGTGCTAGATCCCCGAGGAGACACCTCTACGAGCAGTACTTC.

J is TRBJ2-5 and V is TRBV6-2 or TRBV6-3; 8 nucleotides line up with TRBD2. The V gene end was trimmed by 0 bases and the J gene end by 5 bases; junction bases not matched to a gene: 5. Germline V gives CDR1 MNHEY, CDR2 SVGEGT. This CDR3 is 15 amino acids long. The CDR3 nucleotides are TGTGCCAGCAGTTACTCCGGGGGGGCTGGTGAGACCCAGTACTTC. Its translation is CASSYSGGAGETQYF.

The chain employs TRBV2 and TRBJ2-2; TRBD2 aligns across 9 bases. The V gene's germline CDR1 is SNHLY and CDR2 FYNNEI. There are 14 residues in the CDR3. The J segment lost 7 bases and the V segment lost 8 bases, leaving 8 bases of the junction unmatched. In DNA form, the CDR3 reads TGTGCCAGCCGCGCGCGGGGGGGCAGCGGGGAGCTGTTTTTT. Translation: CASRARGGSGELFF.

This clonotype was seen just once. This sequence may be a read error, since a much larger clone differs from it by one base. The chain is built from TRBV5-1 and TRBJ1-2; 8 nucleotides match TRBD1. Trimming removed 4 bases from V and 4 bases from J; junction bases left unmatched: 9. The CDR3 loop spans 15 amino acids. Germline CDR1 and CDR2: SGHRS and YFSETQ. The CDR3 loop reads CASSVAAGTGYGYTF. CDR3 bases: TGCGCCAGCAGCGTGGCCGCCGGGACAGGCTATGGCTACACCTTC.

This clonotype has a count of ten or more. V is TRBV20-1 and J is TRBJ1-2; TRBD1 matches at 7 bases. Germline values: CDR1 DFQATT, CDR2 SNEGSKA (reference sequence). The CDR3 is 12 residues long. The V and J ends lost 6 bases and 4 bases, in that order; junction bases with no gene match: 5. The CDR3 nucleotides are TGCAGTGCCGGACAGGACGCCTATGGCTACACCTTC. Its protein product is CSAGQDAYGYTF.

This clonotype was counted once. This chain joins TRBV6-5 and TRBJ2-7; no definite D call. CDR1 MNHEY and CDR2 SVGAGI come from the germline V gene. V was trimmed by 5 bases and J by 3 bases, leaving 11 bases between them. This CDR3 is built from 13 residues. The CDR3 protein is CASSTRTGYEQYF. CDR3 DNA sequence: TGTGCCAGCAGTACTCGGACGGGCTACGAGCAGTACTTC.